Below are 13 T cell receptor beta chains sequenced from a single sample in a study of blood T cell repertoires in COVID-19. Generated by immunoSEQ multiplex PCR, the TCRdb table keeps only in-frame clones and is missing some. The table includes under 200,000 clones, approximately 86% detected once. The sample consisted of peripheral blood. The source of these receptors is a man aged 45-60 years with active or convalescent COVID-19.

This clone has only one observation. The chain couples TRBV4-3 to TRBJ1-1; 7 nucleotides line up with TRBD1. Per the germline V gene, CDR1 is LGHNA and CDR2 is YSLEER. CDR3 size: 12 residues. V shed 1 base and J 9 bases; nucleotides not matched to a gene: 2. For the CDR3, the DNA is TGCGCCAGCAGCCAAGCAGGGGGGCAAGCTTTCTTT. Its protein is CASSQAGGQAFF.

The chain is built from TRBV19 and TRBJ1-1, with 8 bases lining up with TRBD1. The ends lost 2 bases at V and 9 bases at J; junction bases unmatched: 8. The CDR3 runs to 14 residues. Per germline, CDR1 LNHDA and CDR2 SQIVND (reference sequence). This CDR3 reads CASSITTGVDKAFF. DNA for the CDR3: TGTGCCAGTAGTATAACGACAGGGGTGGATAAAGCTTTCTTT.

The chain couples TRBV5-1 to TRBJ2-1, with a weak D call TRBD1 (5 bases). Looked up from germline, CDR1 is SGHRS and CDR2 is YFSETQ. This CDR3 has 14 residues. Trimming removed 4 bases at V and 1 base at J, with 9 bases between. The CDR3 sequence is CASSVGQSYNEQFF. The CDR3 DNA reads as TGCGCCAGCAGCGTCGGACAATCCTACAATGAGCAGTTCTTC.

The chain couples TRBV24-1 to TRBJ2-1; TRBD2 matches 9 bases. The CDR3 contains 15 residues. CDR1 and CDR2 from the germline V gene are KGHDR and SFDVKD. Trimming cost V 1 base and J 6 bases; bases outside gene matches: 3. As DNA, the CDR3 is TGTGCCACCAGTGATTTAGCGGGAGGAGGCAATGAGCAGTTCTTC. Translation gives CATSDLAGGGNEQFF.

The chain joins TRBV14 to TRBJ1-2; 7 nucleotides align to TRBD1. The CDR3 is 15 residues long. The J segment lost 5 bases and the V segment lost 1 base, leaving 7 bases of the junction unmatched. The V gene's germline CDR1 is SGHDN and CDR2 FVKESK. In nucleotides, the CDR3 is TGTGCCAGCAGCCAAGTAATGGGACAGCAGTATGGCTACACCTTC. It translates to CASSQVMGQQYGYTF.

This sequence joins TRBV18 and TRBJ2-7; D is possibly TRBD1 (5 bases). CDR3 length: 13 residues. V dropped 0 bases and J dropped 7 bases, with 10 bases sitting between them. Germline V gene data show CDR1 as KGHSH and CDR2 as LQKENI. The CDR3 loop reads CASSPPGVKEQYF. The CDR3 bases are TGTGCCAGCTCACCACCAGGGGTTAAAGAGCAGTACTTC.

The J gene is TRBJ2-3, the V gene TRBV10-3; TRBD2 is a possible D gene (6 bases). Germline CDR1 and CDR2: ENHRY and SYGVKD. This CDR3 has 15 amino acids. V was clipped by 6 bases and J by 0 bases, with 13 bases between them. CDR3 loop: CAISGTGTSTDTQYF. The CDR3 bases are TGTGCCATCAGCGGGACTGGCACTAGCACAGATACGCAGTATTTT.

The rearrangement links TRBV30 to TRBJ2-7; TRBD2 aligns across 13 bases. Unmatched junction bases numbered 4, after V lost 5 bases and J lost 6 bases. The V gene's germline CDR1 is GTSNPN and CDR2 SVGIG (reference sequence). This CDR3 is 13 amino acids long. This chain's CDR3 is CAWLLAGGSEQYF. Written as DNA, the CDR3 is TGTGCCTGGTTACTAGCGGGAGGGAGCGAGCAGTACTTC.

Comment on this clone: This specimen includes other DNA sequences encoding the same CDR3. Here the CDR3 reads CASSFSPTTLYGYTF. In DNA form, the CDR3 reads TGTGCCAGCAGTTTTTCCCCCACTACCCTATATGGCTACACCTTC. V and J are TRBV6-5 and TRBJ1-2, with D unclear. Per germline, CDR1 MNHEY and CDR2 SVGAGI. Trimming shortened V by 4 bases and J by 5 bases, and 17 bases separated the two germline ends. CDR3 length: 15 residues.

V usage is TRBV7-2 and J usage is TRBJ1-1, with a weak D call TRBD1 (5 bases). The CDR3 runs 15 residues. Trimming cost V 4 bases and J 12 bases, with 24 bases left between them. The germline V gene encodes CDR1 SGHTA and CDR2 FQGNSA. The CDR3 DNA reads TGTGCCAGCAGCTCCCAACAGGCCGGCAGACTTAACCCTTTCTTT. Translating gives CASSSQQAGRLNPFF.

The chain employs TRBV5-5 and TRBJ1-2; 10 positions match TRBD1. CDR3 length equals 14 residues. Germline V gene sequence: CDR1 SGHKS, CDR2 YYEKEE (reference sequence). The J segment lost 6 bases and the V segment lost 1 base, leaving 3 bases of the junction unmatched. The CDR3 reads CASSLPGTGDGYTF. Here the CDR3 DNA reads TGTGCCAGCAGCTTGCCCGGGACAGGGGATGGCTACACCTTC.

V is TRBV5-1 and J is TRBJ1-2; 11 bases fit TRBD1. The CDR3 runs to 15 residues. J lost 7 bases, V lost 4 bases, and 9 bases had no gene match. The germline V gene has CDR1 SGHRS and CDR2 YFSETQ. CDR3 residues: CASSPGGQGEGGYTF. The CDR3 DNA follows: TGCGCCAGCAGCCCTGGGGGACAGGGGGAAGGTGGCTACACCTTC.

CDR3 coding DNA: TGTGCCAGCAGTCCCACTCAGAGGGGGGGACTAGCGGGAGCGGACGGGGAGCTGTTTTTT. Protein product: CASSPTQRGGLAGADGELFF. The chain links TRBV27 to TRBJ2-2; 14 bases are shared with TRBD2. V lost 5 bases and J lost 7; bases outside the gene matches: 18. CDR3 length: 20 amino acids. Germline V CDR1 and CDR2: MNHEY, SMNVEV (reference sequence).